This T cell receptor beta chain derives from a study of T-cell memory formation after mild COVID-19. Study results and caveats: CD4+ clones that contracted lay mainly in CM and EM; CD8+ ones lay in EMRA. Several responding clones turned up in pre-infection memory, indicating that cross-reactive memory may have taken part. The study found balanced CD4/CD8 in clones contracting day 15 to 85 and a CD4+ lean in later expanders.

From germline, CDR1 is SQVTM and CDR2 ANQGSEA. V trimming: 7 bases; J trimming: 7 bases; junction bases outside the gene matches: 13. The length of the CDR3 is 15 residues. The 5'RACE method, run with constant-segment primers, produced TCR alpha and TCR beta cDNA libraries (carrying sample barcodes and UMIs). Each CDR3 protein gets one entry after TCRdb re-called the 5' RACE reads with MiXCR. The table includes 400,000 or so distinct CDR3 sequences, 20% detected once. Points on this clonotype: The target antigen is unknown.

The sequence came from an adult woman who had mild COVID-19 (a few samples of this study predate the infection). Cell type and time point are not known. Sequencing was performed on PBMCs or a T cell subset sorted from them (not recorded which). This chain uses TRBV29-1 with TRBJ2-1; 10 bases match TRBD1. CDR3 protein: CSGARGQGGRNEQFF. The CDR3 coding sequence is TGCAGCGGGGCCAGAGGACAGGGGGGAAGGAATGAGCAGTTCTTC.